What follows are 23 T cell receptor beta chains derived from one specimen sequenced in a study of cytomegalovirus exposure and HLA in healthy donors. PCR was performed using 60 Vbeta and 13 Jbeta primers. Only in-frame clones appear in the TCRdb table, and some are missing; sequencing was by immunoSEQ multiplex PCR. The sample includes under 200,000 clones, roughly 82% of them seen just once. The sample taken for sequencing was PBMCs. These receptors were obtained from a woman aged 45-60 years in good health and CMV-seropositive.

On this clone: A junction end diverges from the germline sequence, so it may reflect a read error. The V gene is TRBV7-3, the J gene TRBJ1-1, with 7 bases matching TRBD1. This CDR3 is 14 amino acids long. Germline CDR1 is SGHTA and CDR2 is FQGTGA. The CDR3 reads CASSITGELTEAFF. The CDR3 coding sequence is TGTGCCAGCAGCATAACAGGGGAATTAACTGAAGCTTTCTTT.

This chain joins TRBV9 and TRBJ2-3; D gene unclear. Germline assignment: CDR1 SGDLS and CDR2 YYNGEE. V lost 0 bases, J lost 3 bases, and 14 bases lay in between. CDR3 length: 16 amino acids. The chain's CDR3 is CASSVGAEFLTDTQYF. CDR3 DNA: TGTGCCAGCAGCGTAGGTGCGGAATTTCTGACAGATACGCAGTATTTT.

The chain links TRBV6-1 to TRBJ2-1, with TRBD2 as a possible D gene (7 bases). V was pared by 5 bases and J by 8 bases, with 16 bases between. CDR1 is MNHNS and CDR2 is SASEGT in the germline V gene. This CDR3 contains 14 residues. CDR3 protein: CASSLEGGFYEQFF. Here the CDR3 DNA reads TGTGCCAGCAGTTTGGAGGGGGGGTTTTATGAGCAGTTCTTC.

This CDR3 reads CASSGAWGGVNEQYF. Here the CDR3 DNA reads TGTGCCAGCAGTGGGGCGTGGGGGGGCGTAAACGAGCAGTACTTC. The genes are TRBV2 and TRBJ2-5; TRBD2 might be the D (7 bases). The end of the DNA aligns better with TRBJ2-7, so the J call may be wrong. This CDR3 comprises 15 residues. Germline CDR1 reads SNHLY; CDR2 reads FYNNEI.

The chain couples TRBV9 to TRBJ2-7, with 8 bases identical to TRBD2. The CDR3 sequence is 14 residues long. V dropped 3 bases and J dropped 2; count of bases not matched to a gene: 4. CDR1 is SGDLS and CDR2 is YYNGEE in the germline V gene. CDR3 loop: CASSAGGGPYEQYF. CDR3 nucleotide sequence: TGTGCCAGCAGCGCCGGGGGGGGGCCCTACGAGCAGTACTTC.

The V call is TRBV6-1, the J call TRBJ1-5; 7 bases agree with TRBD1. After removal of 7 bases from V and 3 bases from J, the junction contained 6 bases not matched to a gene. The CDR3 has 14 amino acids. The germline gives CDR1 MNHNS, CDR2 SASEGT. Written as DNA, the CDR3 is TGTGCCAGCATCGCAACAGGGGTCAATCAGCCCCAGCATTTT. Protein product: CASIATGVNQPQHF.

With respect to this clone: In the same sample, other DNA sequences code for this CDR3. DNA for the CDR3: TGTGCCAGCAGTTCGCAGGGAACTAATGAAAAACTGTTTTTT. Protein: CASSSQGTNEKLFF. The chain employs TRBV2 and TRBJ1-4; D possibly corresponds to TRBD1 (5 bases). V gave up 5 bases and J gave up 1 base, with 8 bases separating them. The CDR3 is made up of 14 amino acids. Per the germline V gene, CDR1 is SNHLY and CDR2 is FYNNEI.

The chain couples TRBV27 to TRBJ1-6; weak D call: TRBD1 (6 bases). Trimming took 2 bases from V and 0 from J, leaving 14 bases between them. Germline V gives CDR1 MNHEY, CDR2 SMNVEV (reference sequence). There are 18 residues in the CDR3. CDR3 in DNA: TGTGCCAGCAGTTTACAGGGGATTGGAAGCTCCTATAATTCACCCCTCCACTTT. It translates to CASSLQGIGSSYNSPLHF.

In DNA form, the CDR3 reads TGTGCCTGGAGTGACTGGAGGACAGATACGCAGTATTTT. Its protein is CAWSDWRTDTQYF. V gene TRBV30 combines with J gene TRBJ2-3, with D possibly matching TRBD2 (5 bases). Germline CDR1 and CDR2: GTSNPN and SVGIG (reference sequence). The CDR3 totals 13 residues. Trimming took 1 base from V and 3 from J, leaving 8 bases between them.

The gene calls are TRBV7-9 and TRBJ2-3; no clear D gene. Germline loops: CDR1 SEHNR, CDR2 FQNEAQ (reference sequence). The length of the CDR3 is 12 residues. The V and J ends lost 5 bases and 3 bases respectively, with 6 bases between them. The CDR3 DNA reads TGTGCCAGCAGCACTACTACAGATACGCAGTATTTT. It translates to CASSTTTDTQYF.

The chain is built from TRBV6-6 and TRBJ2-7; D unclear. This CDR3 comprises 11 residues. Trimming took off 4 bases at V and 6 bases at J, with 7 bases between the two ends. Germline V lookup: CDR1 MNHNY, CDR2 SVGAGI (reference sequence). The CDR3 DNA is TGTGCCAGCAGTTTCCTTCGCGAGCAGTACTTC. It translates to CASSFLREQYF.

This chain uses TRBV29-1 with TRBJ2-1; D ambiguous. Germline CDR1 is SQVTM and CDR2 is ANQGSEA. This CDR3 has 16 amino acids. V lost 6 bases and J 5 bases, leaving 23 bases between the germline ends. The CDR3 region has the DNA TGCAGCGTGGATTTACCGTGGGCCCAAACAGACAATGAGCAGTTCTTC. This codes for CSVDLPWAQTDNEQFF.

The chain couples TRBV6-1 to TRBJ1-5, with 7 nucleotides matching TRBD1. CDR1 is MNHNS, CDR2 SASEGT, per germline. This CDR3 region has 14 residues. The V segment lost 3 bases and the J segment 6 bases; nucleotides outside the gene matches: 5. The CDR3 loop is CASSDSGGGQPQHF. In DNA form, the CDR3 reads TGTGCCAGCAGTGATTCAGGGGGTGGTCAGCCCCAGCATTTT.

The chain is built from TRBV5-4 and TRBJ2-7; TRBD1 agrees at 7 bases. The CDR3 extends over 14 amino acids. V gave up 4 bases and J gave up 6 bases; unmatched junction bases: 10. CDR1 and CDR2 (germline): SGHNT, YYREEE (reference sequence). CDR3 bases: TGTGCCAGCAGCCTCCCGACAGGGCTGAGCGAGCAGTACTTC. Amino acids: CASSLPTGLSEQYF.

The chain has TRBV28 and TRBJ1-2; possible D gene TRBD1, 6 bases. Germline loops: CDR1 MDHEN, CDR2 SYDVKM. The CDR3 loop spans 12 amino acids. The germline V and J ends were trimmed by 11 bases and 4 bases, with 14 bases remaining between them. The CDR3 nucleotides read TGTGCCCTGGGAGGGGGGTCCTATGGCTACACCTTC. It yields the protein CALGGGSYGYTF.

The chain couples TRBV5-1 to TRBJ2-3, with D possibly TRBD2 on 6 matching bases. Trimming removed 4 bases from V and 1 base from J, with 10 bases in between. Germline CDR1 reads SGHRS; CDR2 reads YFSETQ. The CDR3 length is 14 residues. In nucleotides, the CDR3 is TGCGCCAGCAGCACCAGGGAGGGCACAGATACGCAGTATTTT. It translates to CASSTREGTDTQYF.

The chain links TRBV4-2 to TRBJ2-5; 10 bases match TRBD2. This CDR3 contains 17 residues. Germline CDR1 LGHNA, CDR2 YNFKEQ. Germline trimming cut 1 base from V and 2 bases from J; bases unmatched to any gene: 7. The CDR3, as DNA: TGTGCCAGCAGCCAAGGTGCACTAGCGGGATCACAAGAGACCCAGTACTTC. It specifies CASSQGALAGSQETQYF.

This rearrangement joins TRBV30 to TRBJ2-5; D may be TRBD2 (5 bases). The DNA end is more similar to TRBJ2-7, so the J call may be wrong. Germline-derived CDR1 and CDR2 are GTSNPN and SVGIG (reference sequence). The CDR3 is made up of 13 amino acids. In nucleotides, the CDR3 is TGTGCCTTATATCGGACTGCGGTCGGCGAGCAGTACTTC. Encoded protein: CALYRTAVGEQYF.

Here the CDR3 reads CASSADRNTGELFF. The CDR3 DNA reads as TGTGCCAGCAGTGCGGACAGAAACACCGGGGAGCTGTTTTTT. The chain links TRBV6-1 to TRBJ2-2, with D tentatively TRBD1 (6 bases). V lost 4 bases and J lost 2, with 8 bases in between. Germline V gives CDR1 MNHNS, CDR2 SASEGT. The CDR3 runs to 14 residues.

This chain connects TRBV5-1 to TRBJ1-1; D is unresolved. Germline-derived CDR1 and CDR2 are SGHRS and YFSETQ. The V end was cut by 4 bases, the J end by 3 bases, with 10 bases between. CDR3 length: 13 amino acids. CDR3 protein: CASSPGIDTEAFF. The CDR3, as DNA: TGCGCCAGCAGCCCGGGTATTGACACTGAAGCTTTCTTT.

The chain joins TRBV7-8 to TRBJ2-2; D not certain. The CDR3 has 15 residues. Germline V gives CDR1 SGHVS, CDR2 FQNEAQ. Trimming removed 2 bases at V and 2 bases at J, with 9 bases between. CDR3 in amino acids: CASSLTETNTGELFF. The CDR3, as DNA: TGTGCCAGCAGCTTAACAGAGACCAACACCGGGGAGCTGTTTTTT.

The sample holds a few counts of this clone. J is TRBJ1-3 and V is TRBV4-1; TRBD1 is a possible D gene (6 bases). CDR3 length: 14 amino acids. Trimming shortened V by 3 bases and J by 3 bases, and 9 bases separated the two germline ends. The germline CDR1 and CDR2 sequences are MGHRA and YSYEKL. CDR3 coding DNA: TGCGCCAGCAGCCAGAACAGGGATGGAAACACCATATATTTT. Translating it yields CASSQNRDGNTIYF.

The J gene is TRBJ2-2, the V gene TRBV11-2, with a tentative D call TRBD2 (7 bases). The CDR3 spans 16 residues. V lost 1 base to trimming and J lost 5 bases, with 14 bases between them. The germline V gene encodes CDR1 SGHAT and CDR2 FQNNGV. The CDR3 loop is CASSLGGGRRTGELFF. The CDR3 DNA reads as TGTGCCAGCAGCTTAGGGGGGGGGCGGAGAACCGGGGAGCTGTTTTTT.